Listed below are T cell receptor beta chains from one sample, sequenced in a study of T cell responses to AZD1222 COVID-19 vaccine. Here immunoSEQ multiplex PCR was the method, and the copy in TCRdb shows in-frame clones only, minus some. The sample has about 200,000 clones; approximately 91% are singletons. The sample in question was peripheral blood, obtained 28 days after the second AZD1222 dose. These receptors all come from an adult who received the AZD1222 COVID-19 vaccine. The CDR3 runs from the conserved cysteine through the conserved F or W. The D gene is left open where the match is weak. Not every row has a clone size; where given, it reads once, few, many or a size class.

CDR3 protein: CASSYVGTTGTPSEAFF
CDR3 DNA: TGTGCCAGCAGTTACGTGGGGACTACAGGGACTCCGTCTGAAGCTTTCTTT
J gene: TRBJ1-1
V gene: TRBV6-2/TRBV6-3
clone size: -
D gene: -

CDR3 protein: CASSLERSGRATDTQYF
CDR3 DNA: TGTGCCAGCAGCTTAGAGAGAAGCGGGCGGGCTACAGATACGCAGTATTTT
J gene: TRBJ2-3
V gene: TRBV7-9
clone size: -
D gene: -

CDR3 protein: CASSTQGSGYTF
CDR3 DNA: TGTGCCAGCAGTACACAGGGGAGTGGCTACACCTTC
J gene: TRBJ1-2
V gene: TRBV12-3/TRBV12-4
clone size: -
D gene: TRBD1

CDR3 protein: CASSPWDSGFNEQFF
CDR3 DNA: TGTGCCAGCAGCCCATGGGATAGCGGCTTCAATGAGCAGTTCTTC
J gene: TRBJ2-1
V gene: TRBV14
clone size: -
D gene: -

CDR3 protein: CASSSQLGDRGTDTQYF
CDR3 DNA: TGCGCCAGCAGCTCGCAACTAGGGGACAGGGGCACAGATACGCAGTATTTT
J gene: TRBJ2-3
V gene: TRBV5-1
clone size: -
D gene: TRBD1

CDR3 protein: CAWVSRDGGFRGELFF
CDR3 DNA: TGTGCCTGGGTCTCGCGGGACGGAGGCTTTAGGGGGGAGCTGTTTTTT
J gene: TRBJ2-2
V gene: TRBV30
clone size: -
D gene: -

CDR3 protein: CASSLGTGLLDTQYF
CDR3 DNA: TGTGCCAGCAGTCTCGGGACAGGGTTATTGGATACGCAGTATTTT
J gene: TRBJ2-3
V gene: TRBV27
clone size: -
D gene: TRBD1

CDR3 protein: CASSLSLSNSPLHF
CDR3 DNA: TGTGCCAGCAGTTTAAGTCTCAGTAATTCACCCCTCCACTTT
J gene: TRBJ1-6
V gene: TRBV28
clone size: few
D gene: -

CDR3 protein: CASSLDGASGTNTGELFF
CDR3 DNA: TGCGCCAGCAGCTTGGACGGTGCTAGCGGGACGAACACCGGGGAGCTGTTTTTT
J gene: TRBJ2-2
V gene: TRBV5-1
clone size: -
D gene: TRBD2

CDR3 protein: CASSLVPSTDTQYF
CDR3 DNA: TGTGCCAGCAGTTTAGTTCCAAGCACAGATACGCAGTATTTT
J gene: TRBJ2-3
V gene: TRBV28
clone size: once
D gene: -

CDR3 protein: CASNPPRGREQYF
CDR3 DNA: TGTGCCAGCAACCCCCCAAGGGGGCGCGAGCAGTACTTC
J gene: TRBJ2-7
V gene: TRBV28
clone size: -
D gene: TRBD1

CDR3 protein: CASSSAGGGTEAFF
CDR3 DNA: TGTGCCAGCAGCTCCGCGGGGGGAGGGACTGAAGCTTTCTTT
J gene: TRBJ1-1
V gene: TRBV9
clone size: -
D gene: -

CDR3 protein: CASKFHARPATNEKLFF
CDR3 DNA: TGTGCCAGTAAGTTTCATGCCCGGCCGGCAACTAATGAAAAACTGTTTTTT
J gene: TRBJ1-4
V gene: TRBV28
clone size: few
D gene: -

CDR3 protein: CASSFSGLAEQYF
CDR3 DNA: TGTGCCAGCAGCTTCTCGGGACTAGCGGAACAGTACTTC
J gene: TRBJ2-7
V gene: TRBV3-1/TRBV3-2
clone size: few
D gene: TRBD2

CDR3 protein: CATSRAGNSYNEQFF
CDR3 DNA: TGTGCCACCAGCAGAGCAGGTAACTCCTACAATGAGCAGTTCTTC
J gene: TRBJ2-1
V gene: TRBV15
clone size: -
D gene: -

CDR3 protein: CASSLRTSLSEQFF
CDR3 DNA: TGTGCCAGTAGTCTCCGGACTAGCTTGAGTGAGCAGTTCTTC
J gene: TRBJ2-1
V gene: TRBV19
clone size: -
D gene: TRBD2

CDR3 protein: CASSYRVVDLFF
CDR3 DNA: TGTGCCAGCAGTTACCGGGTGGTGGACCTGTTTTTT
J gene: TRBJ1-4
V gene: TRBV12-3/TRBV12-4
clone size: -
D gene: -

CDR3 protein: CASSRRKSEQTPGNTIYF
CDR3 DNA: TGTGCCAGCAGCCGTCGGAAGTCCGAACAGACTCCTGGAAACACCATATATTTT
J gene: TRBJ1-3
V gene: TRBV11-2
clone size: -
D gene: -

CDR3 protein: CASSELGFNQPQHF
CDR3 DNA: TGCGCCAGCAGTGAGTTGGGATTCAATCAGCCCCAGCATTTT
J gene: TRBJ1-5
V gene: TRBV10-2
clone size: -
D gene: -

CDR3 protein: CASSEALSRRASQPQHF
CDR3 DNA: TGTGCCAGCAGTGAAGCGCTAAGCAGGAGGGCCAGTCAGCCCCAGCATTTT
J gene: TRBJ1-5
V gene: TRBV6-1
clone size: once
D gene: -

CDR3 protein: CASSGHTGAANEKLFF
CDR3 DNA: TGTGCCAGCAGTGGGCATACAGGGGCGGCTAATGAAAAACTGTTTTTT
J gene: TRBJ1-4
V gene: TRBV27
clone size: -
D gene: TRBD1

CDR3 protein: CASSTLGDSLTKTQYF
CDR3 DNA: TGTGCCAGTAGTACCCTCGGGGACTCCCTGACGAAGACCCAGTACTTC
J gene: TRBJ2-5
V gene: TRBV19
clone size: -
D gene: -

CDR3 protein: CATSDLTSGRTGELFF
CDR3 DNA: TGTGCCACCAGTGACCTGACTAGCGGGAGGACCGGGGAGCTGTTTTTT
J gene: TRBJ2-2
V gene: TRBV24-1
clone size: -
D gene: TRBD2